These 10 T cell receptor beta chains share one sample of origin, sequenced in a study of blood T cell repertoires in COVID-19. Clones were read by immunoSEQ multiplex PCR, and TCRdb kept only the in-frame ones, dropping some. The profile covers some 43,000 clones, with approximately 80% appearing a single time and 20% to 25% taken by the ten largest. The sample comprised peripheral blood. Source of these receptors: a woman aged 55-70 years with acute or convalescent COVID-19.

The chain uses TRBV6-6 and TRBJ2-7; 9 positions agree with TRBD2. This CDR3 comprises 15 residues. V lost 8 bases to trimming and J lost 2 bases; unmatched junction nucleotides: 10. Germline-derived CDR1 and CDR2 are MNHNY and SVGAGI (reference sequence). CDR3 protein: CASSPSERGAYEQYF. The CDR3 DNA follows: TGTGCCAGCTCCCCCAGCGAGCGGGGGGCCTACGAGCAGTACTTC.

This chain connects TRBV7-2 to TRBJ2-7; the match to TRBD2 covers 7 bases. The CDR3 spans 17 residues. Germline V gene sequence: CDR1 SGHTA, CDR2 FQGNSA. The trim removed 0 bases at V and 0 bases at J, leaving 8 bases unmatched. CDR3 amino acids: CASSLASSGVRSYEQYF. The CDR3 DNA reads TGTGCCAGCAGCTTAGCGTCAAGCGGGGTACGCTCCTACGAGCAGTACTTC.

This clone has just one count. This chain links TRBV6-1 with TRBJ1-6, with a weak D call TRBD1 (5 bases). The CDR3 sequence is 13 residues long. V was shortened by 3 bases and J by 6 bases, with 6 bases between the two germline ends. Germline values: CDR1 MNHNS, CDR2 SASEGT. DNA of the CDR3: TGTGCCAGCAGTGACAGGGTTAATTCACCCCTCCACTTT. Its protein product is CASSDRVNSPLHF.

The chain recombines TRBV27 with TRBJ2-1; the match to TRBD1 covers 8 bases. The CDR3 totals 14 residues. Looked up from germline, CDR1 is MNHEY and CDR2 is SMNVEV (reference sequence). Trimming cost V 7 bases and J 5 bases; bases outside gene matches: 7. The CDR3 DNA reads TGTGCCAGCATTTCCCGGACAGGGAACAATGAGCAGTTCTTC. Protein sequence: CASISRTGNNEQFF.

The rearrangement links TRBV6-2 or TRBV6-3 to TRBJ2-1, with TRBD1 as a possible D gene (5 bases). Trimming pared 2 bases from V and 4 bases from J, leaving 12 bases between. Germline CDR1 and CDR2: MNHEY and SVGEGT. The length of the CDR3 is 15 residues. Here the CDR3 DNA reads TGTGCCAGCAGTTACCCCCCCGACAGATACAATGAGCAGTTCTTC. This translates into CASSYPPDRYNEQFF.

This chain uses TRBV19 with TRBJ2-5, with 7 bases aligning to TRBD2. Germline-derived CDR1 and CDR2 are LNHDA and SQIVND (reference sequence). There are 14 residues in the CDR3. Trimming at V came to 3 bases and at J to 7 bases, leaving 8 bases not matched to a gene. The CDR3 reads CASSILSGEGTQYF. The DNA of the CDR3 is TGTGCCAGTAGTATTTTGTCCGGGGAGGGGACCCAGTACTTC.

The gene calls are TRBV12-3 or TRBV12-4 and TRBJ2-7, with unresolved D. V was trimmed by 3 bases and J by 0 bases, leaving 6 bases between them. The CDR3 runs to 13 residues. The chain's CDR3 is CASSFGSSYEQYF. Here the CDR3 DNA reads TGTGCCAGCAGTTTTGGTAGCTCCTACGAGCAGTACTTC.

This chain uses TRBV29-1 with TRBJ2-3; D is possibly TRBD1 (8 bases). Germline V lookup: CDR1 SQVTM, CDR2 ANQGSEA. The CDR3 runs 16 residues. Trimming pared 4 bases from V and 5 bases from J, leaving 22 bases between. The CDR3 region is CSVGAGQAKTGDTQYF. The CDR3 bases are TGCAGCGTTGGAGCGGGACAGGCAAAAACAGGAGATACGCAGTATTTT.

The CDR3 sequence: CASSEVLTEKGAKNIQYF. The DNA of the CDR3 is TGTGCCAGCAGTGAAGTTTTGACAGAAAAAGGGGCCAAAAACATTCAGTACTTC. This rearrangement joins TRBV6-1 to TRBJ2-4; a weak D match, TRBD1 (5 bases). The V gene lost 1 base and the J gene lost 1 base, with 17 bases spanning the gap. There are 18 residues in the CDR3. CDR1 and CDR2 (germline): MNHNS, SASEGT.

Written as DNA, the CDR3 is TGTGCCAGCAGCCACCGACCCTTAGGGGGCTGGAACACTGAAGCTTTCTTT. Translation gives CASSHRPLGGWNTEAFF. This sequence joins TRBV11-2 and TRBJ1-1, with 7 bases identical to TRBD1. V gave up 5 bases and J gave up 1 base; unmatched junction bases: 13. The CDR3 sequence is 17 residues long. Germline V gene sequence: CDR1 SGHAT, CDR2 FQNNGV.